This entry is about one T cell receptor beta chain. This clone appeared a few times. The antigen this receptor binds is unknown. No clone much larger than this one lies a single base away; base qualities are absent. The CDR3 covers 16 residues, taking in both the cysteine and the phenylalanine. Of all the DNA, just the CDR3 is kept, 48 bases in frame from base 1. From a lookup of the germline V gene, CDR1 and CDR2 are SGHRS and YFSETQ. Trimming leaves V shorter by 2 bases and J shorter by 0 bases, with the junction holding 2 bases beyond the gene matches. The sample's time point label, decoded: approximately 11 months on ibrutinib. For TCR beta library preparation, 2 to 2.5 micrograms of genomic DNA were isolated from cryopreserved PBMCs. Longitudinal blood samples from CLL patients receiving ibrutinib monotherapy were subjected to high-throughput TCR beta sequencing. The patients were enrolled in a single-center, open-label phase 2 trial of ibrutinib monotherapy.

This sample is part of a study of cytotoxic CD8 clonotypes in ibrutinib-treated CLL (TCRdb year 2021). For context, the study as a whole: The cohort included roughly 15 treatment-naive and under 13 relapsed/refractory patients; about 17 were IGHV unmutated. Samples averaged approximately 260,000 productive templates and more than 85,000 productive rearrangements. Partial responses were observed in 24 patients and complete responses in 2; after a median follow-up of roughly 72 months, remission was maintained in roughly 14 patients and progression was observed in some twelve. Response samples were obtained after a median of roughly eleven months of treatment, with a range of roughly 6 to 40 months. Patients were still on ibrutinib when every remission and progressive disease sample was collected. Cryopreserved peripheral blood mononuclear cells were collected at three points: before therapy, at response, and at either sustained remission or disease progression. Of the approximately 87 people in the trial, 26 had longitudinal samples available. The study at large found these results: Sustained-remission and progressing patients did not have matched sampling times, and lymph node repertoires were not examined. Public clonotypes were found to be uncommon and were observed to contract or remain stable during treatment; the increase in clonality was shown to reflect expansion of private clonotypes at ibrutinib response. Baseline clonality was found to be higher than that of age-matched healthy donors and was strongly correlated with circulating CD8+ T-cell counts. Clonality increased at ibrutinib response, stayed stable in sustained remission, and fell back toward baseline at progression.

On a MiSeq, deep resolution sequencing aimed for a depth between 1 in 1 million and 1 in 200,000 T cells, with each clonotype covered about 9.2x on average. The immunoSEQ hsTCRB Kit was used to generate the TCR beta libraries. Turning to the authors' computational methods: Data were analyzed with ImmunoSEQ Data Assistant and ImmunoSEQ Analyzer, with V, D and J genes assigned per IMGT definitions. Clonality was computed as one minus normalized Shannon entropy of productive rearrangement frequencies, ranging from 0 to 1. Only overrepresented clonotypes making up at least 0.05% of each patient's repertoire were included in the public clonotype analysis. Repertoires from some twelve age-matched healthy donors in immuneACCESS were used as clonality controls. In TCRdb, the immuneACCESS table is reduced to in-frame sequences with V and J assigned. These tables do not hold every clone; where another copy was compared, an unresolved V gene accounts for under half, and the others remain unexplained. The V and J calls and clone size are taken from that table; D and trimming were inferred from the DNA. The sample table contains about 200,000 clones; only one count was recorded for roughly three quarters of them. The ten largest clones represent approximately 10% of the sample.

The chain was built from TRBV5-1 and TRBJ2-1, with TRBD2 identical over 10 junction bases. The receptor's source is a human donor with chronic lymphocytic leukemia. This specimen was PBMCs, taken after 12 months of ibrutinib treatment. The CDR3 protein is CASSFASGSSYNEQFF. The nucleotides read TGCGCCAGCAGCTTCGCTAGCGGGAGCTCCTACAATGAGCAGTTCTTC.